One sample yielded the 6 T cell receptor beta chains listed below, sequenced in a study of identical twins listed by TCRdb under 2016. The method was 5' RACE. TCRdb lists the instrument as Illumina HiSeq 2000. The raw public reads went through TCRdb reprocessing: fastp at Q25, MiXCR clone calling, in-frame beta chains kept. Rows are combined by CDR3 protein, so each entry shows the most common genes and DNA. The sample table contains some 790,000 distinct CDR3 sequences; only one count was recorded for roughly 18% of them. The leading ten clones occupy under 15% of the sample. The same data also contributed to another study, on T cells expressing NK-cell markers.

Material: PBMCs. The receptors derive from a woman aged 18-29 years in good health.

This clonotype has just a few counts. The chain recombines TRBV6-6 with TRBJ2-1; D gene unclear. Germline CDR1 and CDR2: MNHNY and SVGAGI (reference sequence). This CDR3 is built from 12 residues. Trimming cost V 2 bases and J 4 bases, with 3 bases left between them. The CDR3 sequence is CASSYLYNEQFF. The CDR3 DNA sequence: TGTGCCAGCAGTTACCTATACAATGAGCAGTTCTTC.

This clonotype appeared a few times. The gene calls are TRBV14 and TRBJ2-1; 7 positions agree with TRBD2. The trim removed 0 bases at V and 3 bases at J, leaving 11 bases unmatched. Per germline, CDR1 SGHDN and CDR2 FVKESK. The CDR3 runs 18 residues. The DNA for the CDR3 is TGTGCCAGCAGCCAAGAAGAAGACGGGACTATTCTCTACAATGAGCAGTTCTTC. Protein sequence: CASSQEEDGTILYNEQFF.

The J gene is TRBJ2-4, the V gene TRBV15; D might be TRBD2 (6 bases). V was clipped by 7 bases and J by 0 bases, with 28 bases between them. Looked up from germline, CDR1 is LNHNV and CDR2 is YYDKDF (reference sequence). This CDR3 has 20 residues. For the CDR3, the DNA is TGTGCCACCAAGCCACGGCAGGACCATTCCTTGGGACTAGCCAAAAACATTCAGTACTTC. It specifies CATKPRQDHSLGLAKNIQYF.

The V gene is TRBV6-2 or TRBV6-3, the J gene TRBJ2-7, with a possible D match to TRBD1 (6 bases). The V end lost 8 bases, the J end lost 2 bases, and 19 bases lay between the germline ends. The germline V gene encodes CDR1 MNHEY and CDR2 SVGEGT. The CDR3 runs to 15 residues. The CDR3 bases are TGTGCCAGCGGTTGGTCCCGGGACAAAACCTACGAGCAGTACTTC. It is translated as CASGWSRDKTYEQYF.

The rearrangement uses TRBV7-9 and TRBJ1-1; D remains unclear. V was cut by 5 bases and J by 10 bases, with 14 bases left in between. The CDR3 is 12 amino acids. Germline V lookup: CDR1 SEHNR, CDR2 FQNEAQ (reference sequence). The CDR3 here is CASSISGEVAFF. DNA for the CDR3: TGTGCCAGCAGCATAAGTGGGGAGGTAGCTTTCTTT.

The chain employs TRBV6-1 and TRBJ2-3, with D perhaps given as TRBD1 or TRBD2 (6 bases each). This CDR3 comprises 16 residues. From germline, CDR1 is MNHNS and CDR2 SASEGT. The V gene lost 11 bases and the J gene lost 2 bases, with 23 bases spanning the gap. The CDR3 nucleotides are TGTGCCGGCACCGGAGGGGGTGCAGGGGCCACAGATACGCAGTATTTT. This translates into CAGTGGGAGATDTQYF.